The 2 T cell receptor beta chains below were found in one sample sequenced in a study of blood T cell repertoires in COVID-19. Assay: immunoSEQ multiplex PCR; the TCRdb copy retains only in-frame clones and omits some. This table holds a few hundred thousand clones, 75% to 85% found once. The specimen sequenced was peripheral blood. All receptors derive from a human donor in a cohort sampled during active COVID-19.

This chain uses TRBV20-1 with TRBJ2-6; 7 bases map to TRBD2. CDR3 length equals 16 residues. V shed 3 bases and J 0 bases; nucleotides not matched to a gene: 5. Germline loops: CDR1 DFQATT, CDR2 SNEGSKA (reference sequence). CDR3 DNA: TGCAGTGCTAGTACCGGGGGGATCTCTGGGGCCAACGTCCTGACTTTC. Protein sequence: CSASTGGISGANVLTF.

The chain joins TRBV20-1 to TRBJ1-2; 7 nucleotides line up with TRBD1. Unmatched junction bases numbered 12, after V lost 3 bases and J lost 8 bases. Germline-derived CDR1 and CDR2 are DFQATT and SNEGSKA (reference sequence). The CDR3 has 14 residues. The CDR3 bases are TGCAGTGCTAGTGGGGGGACAGAGATCCTCGGCTACACCTTC. Amino acid sequence: CSASGGTEILGYTF.